This TCR beta chain came from a study of T cells in Graves' hyperthyroidism and ophthalmopathy. The germline CDR1 and CDR2 sequences are MNHEY and SMNVEV (reference sequence). The V end was cut by 3 bases, the J end by 1 base, with 9 bases between. The CDR3 covers 14 residues. Template material for amplifying TCR beta CDR3 regions consisted of RNA transcripts. The HTBI primer set served for first-round RT-PCR of the TCR CDR3. TCRdb passed the multiplex PCR reads through MiXCR, listing each CDR3 protein once. The sample contains 500,000 to 650,000 distinct CDR3 sequences, 13% to 15% of which appear only once.

The specimen was blood. V and J are TRBV27 and TRBJ2-5; D perhaps matches TRBD2 (5 bases). This receptor was identified in a woman aged 45-65 years with Graves' ophthalmopathy. The CDR3 nucleotides are TGTGCCAGCAGTTTTGCGGGCGGCCAAGAGACCCAGTACTTC. Encoded protein: CASSFAGGQETQYF.